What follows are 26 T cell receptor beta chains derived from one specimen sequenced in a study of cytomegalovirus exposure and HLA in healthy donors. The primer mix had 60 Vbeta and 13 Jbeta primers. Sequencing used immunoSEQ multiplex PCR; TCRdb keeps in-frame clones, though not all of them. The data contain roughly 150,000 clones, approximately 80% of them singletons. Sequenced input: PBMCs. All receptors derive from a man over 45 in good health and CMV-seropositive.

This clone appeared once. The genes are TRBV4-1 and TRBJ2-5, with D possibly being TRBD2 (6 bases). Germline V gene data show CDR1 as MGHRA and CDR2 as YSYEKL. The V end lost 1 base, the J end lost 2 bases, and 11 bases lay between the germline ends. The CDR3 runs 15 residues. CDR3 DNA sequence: TGCGCCAGCAGCCAAGGGGGACTTCTTCAAGAGACCCAGTACTTC. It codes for CASSQGGLLQETQYF.

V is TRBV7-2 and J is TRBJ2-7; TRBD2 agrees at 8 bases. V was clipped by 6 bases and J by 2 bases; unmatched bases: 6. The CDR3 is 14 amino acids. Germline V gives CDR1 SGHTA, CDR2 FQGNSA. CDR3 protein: CASRQAGGTYEQYF. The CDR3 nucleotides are TGTGCCAGCAGACAGGCGGGGGGAACCTACGAGCAGTACTTC.

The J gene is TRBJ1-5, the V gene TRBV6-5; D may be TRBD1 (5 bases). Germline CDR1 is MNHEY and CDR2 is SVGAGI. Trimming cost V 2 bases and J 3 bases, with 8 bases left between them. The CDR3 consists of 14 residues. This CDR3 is CASSYDSINQPQHF. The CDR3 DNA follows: TGTGCCAGCAGTTACGACAGTATCAATCAGCCCCAGCATTTT.

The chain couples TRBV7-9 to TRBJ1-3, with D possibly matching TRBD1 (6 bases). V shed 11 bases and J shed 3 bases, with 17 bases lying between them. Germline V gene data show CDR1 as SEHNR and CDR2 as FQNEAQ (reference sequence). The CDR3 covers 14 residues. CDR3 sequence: CALNEGGIGNTIYF. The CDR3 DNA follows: TGTGCCCTCAACGAGGGGGGGATTGGAAACACCATATATTTT.

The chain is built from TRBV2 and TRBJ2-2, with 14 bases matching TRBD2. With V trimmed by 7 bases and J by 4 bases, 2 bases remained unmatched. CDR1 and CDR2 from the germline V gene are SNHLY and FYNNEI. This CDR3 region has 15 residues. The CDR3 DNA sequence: TGTGCCAGCACCGGACTAGCGGGGGGCACCGGGGAGCTGTTTTTT. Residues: CASTGLAGGTGELFF.

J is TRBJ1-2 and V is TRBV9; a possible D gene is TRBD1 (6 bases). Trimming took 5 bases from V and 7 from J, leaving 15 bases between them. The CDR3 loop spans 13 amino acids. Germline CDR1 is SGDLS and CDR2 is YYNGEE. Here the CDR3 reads CASRQTGASGYTF. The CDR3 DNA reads TGTGCCAGCAGACAGACAGGTGCTAGTGGCTACACCTTC. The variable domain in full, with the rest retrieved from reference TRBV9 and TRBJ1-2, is DSGVTQTPKHLITATGQRVTLRCSPRSGDLSVYWYQQSLDQGLQFLIQYYNGEERAKGNILERFSAQQFPDLHSELNLSSLELGDSALYFCASRQTGASGYTFGSGTRLTVV.

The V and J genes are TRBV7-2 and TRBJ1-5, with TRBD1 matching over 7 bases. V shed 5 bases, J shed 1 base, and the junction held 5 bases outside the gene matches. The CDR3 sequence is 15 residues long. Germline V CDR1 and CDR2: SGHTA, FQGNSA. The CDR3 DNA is TGTGCCAGCAGCCGGGGGACAGTGAGCAATCAGCCCCAGCATTTT. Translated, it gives CASSRGTVSNQPQHF.

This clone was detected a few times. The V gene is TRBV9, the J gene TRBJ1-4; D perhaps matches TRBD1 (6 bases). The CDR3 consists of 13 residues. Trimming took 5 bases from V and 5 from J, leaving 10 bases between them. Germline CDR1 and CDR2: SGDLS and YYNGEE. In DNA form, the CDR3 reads TGTGCCAGCAGACGGACAGAGAATGAAAAACTGTTTTTT. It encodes CASRRTENEKLFF.

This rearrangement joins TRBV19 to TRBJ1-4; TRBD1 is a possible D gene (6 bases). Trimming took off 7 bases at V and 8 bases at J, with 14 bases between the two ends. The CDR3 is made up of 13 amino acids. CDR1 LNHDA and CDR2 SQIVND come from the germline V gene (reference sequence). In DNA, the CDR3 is TGTGCCAGTACCCTCGACAGGAGAGAAAAACTGTTTTTT. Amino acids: CASTLDRREKLFF.

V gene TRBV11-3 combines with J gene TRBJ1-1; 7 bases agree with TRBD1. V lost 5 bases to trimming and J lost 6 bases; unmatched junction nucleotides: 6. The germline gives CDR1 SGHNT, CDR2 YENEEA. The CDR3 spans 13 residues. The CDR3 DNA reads TGTGCCAGCAGCCCCAGGGGGTTCTCTGAAGCTTTCTTT. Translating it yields CASSPRGFSEAFF.

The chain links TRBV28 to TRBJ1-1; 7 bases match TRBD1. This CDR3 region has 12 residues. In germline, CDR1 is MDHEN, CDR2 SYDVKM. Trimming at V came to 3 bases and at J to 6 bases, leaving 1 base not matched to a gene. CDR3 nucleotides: TGTGCCAGCAGTTTGAGGGGGCCTGAAGCTTTCTTT. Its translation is CASSLRGPEAFF.

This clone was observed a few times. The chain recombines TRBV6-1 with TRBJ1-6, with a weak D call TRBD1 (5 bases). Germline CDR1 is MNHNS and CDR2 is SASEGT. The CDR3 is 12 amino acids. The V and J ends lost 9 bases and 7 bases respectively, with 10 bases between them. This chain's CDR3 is CASRQPNSPLHF. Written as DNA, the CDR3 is TGTGCCAGTCGACAGCCAAATTCACCCCTCCACTTT.

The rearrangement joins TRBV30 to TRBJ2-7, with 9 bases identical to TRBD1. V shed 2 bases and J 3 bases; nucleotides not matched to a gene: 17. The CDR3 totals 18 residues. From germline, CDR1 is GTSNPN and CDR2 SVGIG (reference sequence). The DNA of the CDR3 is TGTGCCTGGAGTCTCCCGGGACAGGGTCTTTTTAGGGTCTACGAGCAGTACTTC. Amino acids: CAWSLPGQGLFRVYEQYF.

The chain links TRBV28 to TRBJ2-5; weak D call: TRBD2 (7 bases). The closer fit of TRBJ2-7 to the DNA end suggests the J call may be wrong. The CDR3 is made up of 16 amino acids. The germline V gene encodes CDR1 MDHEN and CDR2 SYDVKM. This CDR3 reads CASSSAGGGASYEQYF. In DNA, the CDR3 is TGTGCCAGCAGTTCTGCTGGTGGGGGGGCCTCCTACGAGCAGTACTTC.

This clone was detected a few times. CDR3 sequence reads: CASSLAYTDTQYF. The CDR3 DNA reads as TGTGCCAGCAGCTTAGCTTACACAGATACGCAGTATTTT. The chain links TRBV7-7 to TRBJ2-3; D is unclear. CDR3 length: 13 amino acids. Germline CDR1 is SSHAT and CDR2 is FNYEAQ (reference sequence). V gave up 0 bases and J gave up 2 bases, with 3 bases separating them. Filled out from reference TRBV7-7 and TRBJ2-3, the complete variable domain reads GAGVSQSPRYKVTKRGQDVTLRCDPISSHATLYWYQQALGQGPEFLTYFNYEAQPDKSGLPSDRFSAERPEGSISTLTIQRTEQRDSAMYRCASSLAYTDTQYFGPGTRLTVL.

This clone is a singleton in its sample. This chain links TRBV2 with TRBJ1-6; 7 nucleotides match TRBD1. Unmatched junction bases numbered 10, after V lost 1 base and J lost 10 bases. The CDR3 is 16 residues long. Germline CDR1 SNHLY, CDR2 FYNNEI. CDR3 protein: CASSEVRGARGSPLHF. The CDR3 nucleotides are TGTGCCAGCAGTGAAGTCAGGGGGGCGCGAGGATCACCCCTCCACTTT.

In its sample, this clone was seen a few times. CDR3 sequence reads: CASSPGTGATSSYEQYF. The CDR3, as DNA: TGTGCCAGCAGCCCCGGGACAGGGGCGACGAGCTCCTACGAGCAGTACTTC. The gene calls are TRBV7-6 and TRBJ2-7; 10 bases are a match to TRBD1. CDR1 SGHVS and CDR2 FNYEAQ come from the germline V gene. The CDR3 consists of 17 residues. Trimming at V came to 5 bases and at J to 0 bases, leaving 10 bases not matched to a gene.

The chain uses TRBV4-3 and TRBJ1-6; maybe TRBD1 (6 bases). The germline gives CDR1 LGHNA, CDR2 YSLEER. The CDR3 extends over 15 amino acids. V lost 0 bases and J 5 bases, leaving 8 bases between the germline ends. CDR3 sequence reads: CASSQEAGDNSPLHF. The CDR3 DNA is TGCGCCAGCAGCCAAGAAGCAGGGGATAATTCACCCCTCCACTTT.

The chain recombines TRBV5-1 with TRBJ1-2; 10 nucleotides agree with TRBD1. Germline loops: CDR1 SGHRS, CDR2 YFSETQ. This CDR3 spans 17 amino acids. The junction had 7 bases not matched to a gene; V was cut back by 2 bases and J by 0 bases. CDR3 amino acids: CASSLGDRGQANYGYTF. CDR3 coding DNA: TGCGCCAGCAGCTTAGGGGACAGGGGCCAAGCTAACTATGGCTACACCTTC.

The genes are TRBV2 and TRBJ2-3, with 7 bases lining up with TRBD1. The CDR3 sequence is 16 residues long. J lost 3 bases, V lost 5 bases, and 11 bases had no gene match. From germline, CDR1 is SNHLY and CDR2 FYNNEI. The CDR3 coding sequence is TGTGCCAGCAGTTACCCCCGGGACAGAAGGACAGATACGCAGTATTTT. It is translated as CASSYPRDRRTDTQYF.

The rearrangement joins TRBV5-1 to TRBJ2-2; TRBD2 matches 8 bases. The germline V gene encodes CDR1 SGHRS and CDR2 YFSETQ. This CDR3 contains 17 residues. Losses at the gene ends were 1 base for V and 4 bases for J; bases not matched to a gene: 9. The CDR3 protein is CASSLPGGGAGTGELFF. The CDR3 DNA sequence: TGCGCCAGCAGCTTGCCGGGAGGGGGGGCCGGCACCGGGGAGCTGTTTTTT.

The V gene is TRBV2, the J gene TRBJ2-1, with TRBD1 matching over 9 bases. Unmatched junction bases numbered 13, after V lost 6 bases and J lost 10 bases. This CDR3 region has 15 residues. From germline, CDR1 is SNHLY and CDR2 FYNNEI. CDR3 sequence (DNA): TGTGCCAGCAGGGGGGACAGGGTAGGGCTGGGCGAGCAGTTCTTC. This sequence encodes CASRGDRVGLGEQFF.

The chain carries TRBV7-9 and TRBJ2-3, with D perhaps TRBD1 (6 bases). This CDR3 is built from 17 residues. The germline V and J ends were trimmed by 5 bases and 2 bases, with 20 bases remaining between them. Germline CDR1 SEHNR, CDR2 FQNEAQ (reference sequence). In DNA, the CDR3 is TGTGCCAGCAGCCCACCGTTTGGGACACACGACACAGATACGCAGTATTTT. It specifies CASSPPFGTHDTDTQYF. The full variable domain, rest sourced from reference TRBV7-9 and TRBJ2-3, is DTGVSQNPRHKITKRGQNVTFRCDPISEHNRLYWYRQTLGQGPEFLTYFQNEAQLEKSRLLSDRFSAERPKGSFSTLEIQRTEQGDSAMYLCASSPPFGTHDTDTQYFGPGTRLTVL.

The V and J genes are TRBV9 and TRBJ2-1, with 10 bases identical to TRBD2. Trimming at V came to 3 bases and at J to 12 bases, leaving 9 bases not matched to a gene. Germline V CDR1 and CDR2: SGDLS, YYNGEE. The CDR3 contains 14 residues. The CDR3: CASSGLAGAPRQFF. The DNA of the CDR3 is TGTGCCAGCAGCGGGCTAGCGGGGGCACCTCGGCAGTTCTTC.

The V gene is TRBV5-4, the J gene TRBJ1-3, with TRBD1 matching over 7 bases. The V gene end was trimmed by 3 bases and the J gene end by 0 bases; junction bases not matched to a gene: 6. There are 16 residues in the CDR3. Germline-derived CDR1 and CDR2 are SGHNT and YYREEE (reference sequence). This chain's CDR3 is CASSYTGVVSGNTIYF. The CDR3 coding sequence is TGTGCCAGCAGCTATACAGGGGTAGTCTCTGGAAACACCATATATTTT.

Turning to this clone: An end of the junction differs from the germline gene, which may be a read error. The CDR3: CASSFQGGGVTGELFF. CDR3 nucleotide sequence: TGTGCTAGCAGCTTCCAGGGCGGAGGGGTAACCGGGGAGCTGTTTTTT. This chain connects TRBV7-7 to TRBJ2-2; perhaps TRBD2 as D (6 bases). In germline, CDR1 is SSHAT, CDR2 FNYEAQ (reference sequence). This CDR3 region has 16 residues.